This T cell receptor (beta chain) was obtained from a study of identical twins. This clonotype was found once. TCRdb processed the 5' RACE reads anew with MiXCR; each CDR3 protein has one entry. The data hold a few hundred thousand distinct CDR3 sequences, with more than 9.5% observed a single time. The sample also formed part of further work on yellow fever vaccine responses in identical twins.

The specimen was memory (CD45RO+) T cells sorted from blood. The sequence came from a woman aged 18 to 35 in good health.

Written as DNA, the CDR3 is TGTGCCAGCAGCTTGGAGCGGGTAGTCACCGGGGAGCTGTTTTTT. Its protein is CASSLERVVTGELFF. The V gene is TRBV7-2, the J gene TRBJ2-2; perhaps TRBD2 as D (6 bases). This CDR3 has 15 amino acids. Trimming shortened V by 3 bases and J by 4 bases, and 12 bases separated the two germline ends. CDR1 is SGHTA, CDR2 FQGNSA, per germline. The whole variable domain, filled in from reference TRBV7-2 and TRBJ2-2, reads GAGVSQSPSNKVTEKGKDVELRCDPISGHTALYWYRQSLGQGLEFLIYFQGNSAPDKSGLPSDRFSAERTGGSVSTLTIQRTQQEDSAVYLCASSLERVVTGELFFGEGSRLTVL.